This TCR beta chain appears in the sequencing data of a study of T cells in Graves' hyperthyroidism and ophthalmopathy. The CDR3 is 18 residues long. The germline V and J ends were trimmed by 3 bases and 4 bases, with 24 bases remaining between them. Germline lookup yields CDR1 LNHNV and CDR2 YYDKDF (reference sequence). This clonotype appeared many times. What it recognizes is unknown. Study results and limitations: Clonotypes that were expanded in thyroid above 0.001 mostly appeared in blood too.

RNA transcripts yielded amplified TCR beta CDR3 regions. Primed by the HTBI set, a first-round RT-PCR was run on the TCR CDR3. TCRdb called the multiplex PCR reads again in MiXCR, with one record for every CDR3 protein. The sample has over 250,000 distinct CDR3 sequences; around 15% are singletons. The rearrangement links TRBV15 to TRBJ1-1; tentative D call: TRBD1 (6 bases). Sequenced: blood. The sequence was obtained from a woman aged 40 to 55 with Graves' ophthalmopathy. The CDR3 is CATSRRGKLGASGTEAFF. The CDR3 DNA sequence: TGTGCCACCAGCAGGAGGGGGAAACTGGGGGCTTCGGGCACTGAAGCTTTCTTT.